Shown below are 12 T cell receptor beta chains from a single sample sequenced in a study of cytomegalovirus exposure and HLA in healthy donors (dated by TCRdb to about 2017). The library was made by the immunoSEQ multiplex PCR assay. TCRdb carries this immuneACCESS record with in-frame sequences only. Its versions omit some clonotypes, under half of them owing to an unresolved V gene in the studies checked, with the rest unexplained. Here the sample has approximately 64,000 clones; about 89% occur a single time. Over 1.5% of the sample goes to the ten largest clones. Sequencing was carried out using PBMCs. These receptors all stem from a woman between 18 and 30 years old in good health and CMV-seronegative.

This clone was counted a single time. The CDR3 sequence is CASGPQETQYF. The CDR3 nucleotides are TGTGCCAGCGGGCCACAAGAGACCCAGTACTTC. The chain links TRBV6-5 to TRBJ2-5; D not resolved. Deletions cut 8 bases from V and 2 bases from J, with 6 bases between. This CDR3 is built from 11 residues. Germline lookup yields CDR1 MNHEY and CDR2 SVGAGI.

The rearrangement links TRBV19 to TRBJ1-4, with D hard to call. The CDR3 has 14 residues. V lost 9 bases to trimming and J lost 0 bases, with 11 bases between them. Germline values: CDR1 LNHDA, CDR2 SQIVND (reference sequence). The CDR3 DNA sequence: TGTGCCAGCAAACAAGTTGCAACTAATGAAAAACTGTTTTTT. As protein: CASKQVATNEKLFF.

The chain employs TRBV9 and TRBJ2-1; TRBD2 matches 14 bases. The length of the CDR3 is 16 residues. Germline CDR1 reads SGDLS; CDR2 reads YYNGEE. V lost 1 base to trimming and J lost 10 bases; unmatched junction nucleotides: 7. The CDR3 is CASSVRLAGGPLEQFF. In DNA, the CDR3 is TGTGCCAGCAGCGTAAGACTAGCGGGGGGGCCTTTAGAGCAGTTCTTC.

The rearrangement links TRBV7-8 to TRBJ2-2; 10 nucleotides match TRBD1. Germline V gives CDR1 SGHVS, CDR2 FQNEAQ. The CDR3 is made up of 16 amino acids. V was clipped by 4 bases and J by 5 bases; unmatched bases: 7. CDR3 coding DNA: TGTGCCAGCAGCTCACCGGGACAGGGGAAGACCGGGGAGCTGTTTTTT. Its translation is CASSSPGQGKTGELFF.

This clone was detected a few times. The genes are TRBV7-3 and TRBJ2-1; TRBD2 aligns across 7 bases. This CDR3 is 13 amino acids long. Germline V gene sequence: CDR1 SGHTA, CDR2 FQGTGA. After removal of 2 bases from V and 9 bases from J, the junction contained 4 bases not matched to a gene. The CDR3 DNA sequence: TGTGCCAGCAGCTTAGCGTTAGCGGGTGAGCAGTTCTTC. Its translation is CASSLALAGEQFF.

The gene calls are TRBV11-3 and TRBJ2-7; 9 nucleotides agree with TRBD1. V lost 1 base, J lost 5 bases, and 3 bases stayed unmatched. Germline V lookup: CDR1 SGHNT, CDR2 YENEEA. The CDR3 runs 14 residues. The CDR3: CASSLGTGVDEQYF. The CDR3 coding sequence is TGTGCCAGCAGCTTAGGGACAGGGGTGGACGAGCAGTACTTC.

The chain carries TRBV9 and TRBJ2-3; 10 bases are a match to TRBD2. The CDR3 length is 19 residues. Trimming removed 3 bases from V and 2 bases from J; junction bases left unmatched: 15. Germline V gives CDR1 SGDLS, CDR2 YYNGEE. The CDR3 protein is CASSDRRLAGDWDTDTQYF. The CDR3 nucleotides are TGTGCCAGCAGCGACAGACGTCTAGCGGGAGATTGGGACACAGATACGCAGTATTTT.

This sequence joins TRBV29-1 and TRBJ1-3; no definite D call. This CDR3 contains 12 residues. Trimming removed 3 bases at V and 0 bases at J, with 3 bases between. Per germline, CDR1 SQVTM and CDR2 ANQGSEA. The CDR3 reads CSVDSSGNTIYF. The CDR3 DNA reads TGCAGCGTTGACAGCTCTGGAAACACCATATATTTT.

The chain carries TRBV15 and TRBJ2-3; 9 nucleotides line up with TRBD2. The ends lost 0 bases at V and 4 bases at J; junction bases unmatched: 2. CDR1 and CDR2 from the germline V gene are LNHNV and YYDKDF (reference sequence). The CDR3 extends over 15 amino acids. This chain's CDR3 is CATSRDRTSADTQYF. The DNA of the CDR3 is TGTGCCACCAGCAGAGATCGGACTAGCGCAGATACGCAGTATTTT.

A single count supports this clone. This chain uses TRBV9 with TRBJ1-2, with 7 bases matching TRBD1. In germline, CDR1 is SGDLS, CDR2 YYNGEE. J lost 0 bases, V lost 3 bases, and 8 bases had no gene match. The CDR3 extends over 16 amino acids. CDR3 residues: CASSAHRGPSNYGYTF. CDR3 nucleotides: TGTGCCAGCAGCGCGCACAGGGGACCCTCTAACTATGGCTACACCTTC.

The chain couples TRBV27 to TRBJ2-1, with 7 bases fitting TRBD1. Unmatched junction bases numbered 6, after V lost 2 bases and J lost 8 bases. There are 14 residues in the CDR3. Germline CDR1 MNHEY, CDR2 SMNVEV (reference sequence). The CDR3 sequence: CASSLTGTVHEQFF. The CDR3 DNA follows: TGTGCCAGCAGTTTAACCGGGACAGTGCATGAGCAGTTCTTC.

The V gene is TRBV9, the J gene TRBJ2-5; perhaps TRBD1 as D (5 bases). Germline CDR1 and CDR2: SGDLS and YYNGEE. V was shortened by 0 bases and J by 2 bases, with 8 bases between the two germline ends. This CDR3 is built from 14 residues. The CDR3 DNA sequence: TGTGCCAGCAGCGTAGAAACAGGACAAGAGACCCAGTACTTC. Its translation is CASSVETGQETQYF.